This T cell receptor (beta chain) stems from a study of Ad26.COV2.S vaccination and SARS-CoV-2 variants. About the research overall: Once, or twice with 56 days between doses, Ad26.COV2.S was given intramuscularly.

Germline lookup yields CDR1 LGHDT and CDR2 YNNKEL (reference sequence). The CDR3 runs to 15 residues. Trimming took off 3 bases at V and 3 bases at J, with 14 bases between the two ends. Noted treatment: approximately 18 received Ad26.COV2.S at low or high dose, single or two shots; five or six received placebo; per-sample allocation not given. Day 63 after the first vaccine or placebo injection was the time point for sampling. The assay was immunoSEQ multiplex PCR, and TCRdb's table has in-frame clones only and misses some. The repertoire holds over 450,000 clones, with roughly nine tenths as singletons.

Material: peripheral blood, obtained in a trial of Ad26.COV2.S vaccine versus placebo. The TCR originated in a person aged 18 to 59 who received the Ad26.COV2.S COVID-19 vaccine or a placebo. V is TRBV3-1 (or the pseudogene TRBV3-2) and J is TRBJ2-5, with TRBD1 as a possible D gene (5 bases). The CDR3, as DNA: TGTGCCAGCAGCCATTACGCAGGGAAGAAAGAGACCCAGTACTTC. This translates into CASSHYAGKKETQYF.